What follows describes a single T cell receptor (beta chain). As yet, its antigen is unknown. Germline V lookup: CDR1 SGHTA, CDR2 FQGNSA. Trimming at V came to 5 bases and at J to 7 bases, leaving 8 bases not matched to a gene. CDR3 length equals 15 residues. TCRdb used MiXCR to reprocess the RT-PCR reads, holding one entry per CDR3 protein. The sample has about 480,000 distinct CDR3 sequences; 13% are singletons. These data belong to a study of response to subunit inactivated influenza vaccine. Study-wide points: Each seasonal flu vaccination may recruit only limited new T cells, authors suggested.

Here the sequenced sample was PBMCs from blood, taken about 40 days after vaccination. The sequence was collected from a man aged 50-60 years who received an inactivated influenza vaccine. V usage is TRBV7-2 and J usage is TRBJ1-6; TRBD1 matches at 7 bases. CDR3 protein: CASSAWDRINSPLHF. CDR3 nucleotides: TGTGCCAGCAGCGCCTGGGACAGAATCAATTCACCCCTCCACTTT.